Listed below are T cell receptor beta chains from one sample, sequenced in a study of cytomegalovirus exposure and HLA in healthy donors. TCRdb's table, derived via immunoSEQ multiplex PCR, lists solely in-frame clones and lacks some. This sample yields 200,000 or so clones, of which around 81% are seen a single time; about 1.9% belongs to the top ten. The specimen was PBMCs. These receptors all stem from a woman between 18 and 30 years old in good health and CMV-seropositive. The CDR3 runs from the conserved cysteine through the conserved F or W. The D gene is left open where the match is weak. The listing skips clone size in some rows; elsewhere it reads once, few, many or a size class.

D | size | J | V | length | DNA | CDR3
. | . | TRBJ2-7 | TRBV11-2 | 15 | TGTGCCAGCAGCTTAGATGGGGAGGTTTCCTACGAGCAGTACTTC | CASSLDGEVSYEQYF
. | . | TRBJ2-4 | TRBV7-9 | 14 | TGTGCCAGCAGCGAAAACTTCGGAGGTAACATTCAGTACTTC | CASSENFGGNIQYF
. | . | TRBJ2-1 | TRBV7-9 | 15 | TGTGCCAGCAGCGGAAAAGGGTCAAAGGGGAATGAGCAGTTCTTC | CASSGKGSKGNEQFF
. | . | TRBJ1-2 | TRBV6-6 | 14 | TGTGCCAGCAGCACCACCCTAGACAGACATGGCTACACCTTC | CASSTTLDRHGYTF
TRBD1 | few | TRBJ1-1 | TRBV19 | 14 | TGTGCCAGTAGTACCCCGACAGGGACCGGGCAAGCTTTCTTT | CASSTPTGTGQAFF
. | once | TRBJ1-2 | TRBV6-1 | 13 | TGTGCCAGCAGCTCCAATACAGGGAATGGCTACACCTTC | CASSSNTGNGYTF
. | . | TRBJ1-2 | TRBV25-1 | 13 | TGTGCCAGCAGTGAACAGCGGAACTATGGCTACACCTTC | CASSEQRNYGYTF
TRBD1 | . | TRBJ1-1 | TRBV19 | 14 | TGTGCCAGTATTACACAGGGGGCGAGAACTGAAGCTTTCTTT | CASITQGARTEAFF
. | . | TRBJ2-1 | TRBV10-3 | 16 | TGTGCCATCAGTGATCAGGCTAGCCCAGGGGGGAGTGAGCAGTTCTTC | CAISDQASPGGSEQFF
TRBD2 | . | TRBJ2-3 | TRBV30 | 15 | TGTGCCTGGAGTGGATGGGGGGGACTTACAGATACGCAGTATTTT | CAWSGWGGLTDTQYF
. | . | TRBJ2-5 | TRBV7-2 | 16 | TGTGCCAGCAGCTTGACAGGAAGACGTGCTAGGGAGACCCAGTACTTC | CASSLTGRRARETQYF
. | . | TRBJ1-4 | TRBV7-8 | 13 | TGTGCCAGCACCCTGGCCAGAATTGAAAAACTGTTTTTT | CASTLARIEKLFF
. | . | TRBJ1-2 | TRBV6-5 | 14 | TGTGCCAGCAGTTATTCGGGGGACTGGTTAGGCTACACCTTC | CASSYSGDWLGYTF
. | . | TRBJ1-1 | TRBV11-2 | 13 | TGTGCCAGCAGCTTATCCGGACAGAGTGTAGCTTTCTTT | CASSLSGQSVAFF
. | . | TRBJ1-1 | TRBV2 | 15 | TGTGCCAGCAGTGAAATGGCGGCCTTGAACACTGAAGCTTTCTTT | CASSEMAALNTEAFF
TRBD2 | . | TRBJ2-5 | TRBV2 | 16 | TGTGCCAGCAGAGACGGACTAGCGGGGACCCAAGAGACCCAGTACTTC | CASRDGLAGTQETQYF